One and the same sample provided the 18 T cell receptor beta chains below, sequenced in a study of early T cells in non-severe SARS-CoV-2 infection. TCRdb called the 5' RACE reads again in MiXCR, with one record for every CDR3 protein. The table has some 58,000 distinct CDR3 sequences, roughly 13% seen once. Source material: whole blood. The receptors originated from an adult who was a healthcare worker with PCR-confirmed SARS-CoV-2 infection or an uninfected control (not recorded which).

This clonotype was found many times. The V gene is TRBV29-1, the J gene TRBJ1-1; D gene ambiguous. The CDR3 is 8 amino acids. CDR1 is SQVTM, CDR2 ANQGSEA, per germline. V was clipped by 6 bases and J by 7 bases, with 3 bases between them. The CDR3 spells CSVDEAFF. The CDR3 DNA is TGCAGCGTCGATGAAGCTTTCTTT.

At least ten counts were recorded for this clonotype. The chain employs TRBV10-3 and TRBJ2-1, with D perhaps matching TRBD2 (6 bases). Germline loops: CDR1 ENHRY, CDR2 SYGVKD. This CDR3 comprises 10 residues. Between the trimmed V and J ends, which lost 10 bases and 9 bases, there was a span of 10 bases. The CDR3 bases are TGTGCCACTAGCGAGGTTGAGCAGTTCTTC. Its protein is CATSEVEQFF.

The V and J genes are TRBV25-1 and TRBJ2-3, with D uncertain. CDR1 and CDR2 (germline): MGHDK, SYGVNS. The ends were cut back, 5 bases at V and 6 bases at J, with 3 bases in the middle. The CDR3 covers 10 residues. CDR3 residues: CASSLDTQYF. The DNA of the CDR3 is TGTGCCAGCAGTTTGGATACGCAGTATTTT. The full variable domain, rest sourced from reference TRBV25-1 and TRBJ2-3, is EADIYQTPRYLVIGTGKKITLECSQTMGHDKMYWYQQDPGMELHLIHYSYGVNSTEKGDLSSESTVSRIRTEHFPLTLESARPSHTSQYLCASSLDTQYFGPGTRLTVL.

The rearrangement links TRBV6-4 to TRBJ2-7; the match to TRBD2 covers 7 bases. Looked up from germline, CDR1 is MRHNA and CDR2 is SNTAGT. J gave up 5 bases and V 5 bases, and 6 bases lay outside the gene matches. There are 13 residues in the CDR3. CDR3 in amino acids: CASSQREGHEQYF. CDR3 DNA: TGTGCCAGCAGTCAAAGGGAGGGTCACGAGCAGTACTTC.

This clonotype came up many times. The J gene is TRBJ2-3, the V gene TRBV19, with D unresolved. Trimming took 4 bases from V and 5 from J, leaving 7 bases between them. In germline, CDR1 is LNHDA, CDR2 SQIVND (reference sequence). The CDR3 spans 12 residues. The CDR3: CASSNYGDTQYF. The CDR3 DNA is TGTGCCAGTAGTAACTATGGAGATACGCAGTATTTT.

The V call is TRBV12-3 or TRBV12-4, the J call TRBJ2-3, with TRBD2 identical over 12 bases. This CDR3 spans 13 amino acids. V was clipped by 5 bases and J by 11 bases; unmatched bases: 5. The CDR3 coding sequence is TGTGCCAGCAGTCCTAGACTAGCGGGGGAGCAGTATTTT. Its translation is CASSPRLAGEQYF.

In its sample, this clonotype was seen a few times. The CDR3 DNA reads TGCAGCGTCTGGGGGCCCAACACAGATACGCAGTATTTT. Translating it yields CSVWGPNTDTQYF. The chain has TRBV29-1 and TRBJ2-3, with a possible D match to TRBD1 (6 bases). This CDR3 region has 13 residues. V dropped 6 bases and J dropped 2 bases, with 12 bases sitting between them. Germline loops: CDR1 SQVTM, CDR2 ANQGSEA.

This clonotype was seen many times. The DNA for the CDR3 is TGTGCCACCAGTGTCTTACAGGCCTACTACGAGCAGTACTTC. As protein: CATSVLQAYYEQYF. The J gene is TRBJ2-7, the V gene TRBV24-1, with a tentative D call TRBD1 (5 bases). This CDR3 has 14 residues. Germline CDR1 reads KGHDR; CDR2 reads SFDVKD. The V end was cut by 5 bases, the J end by 3 bases, with 13 bases between.

In this sample, this clonotype turned up a few times. The DNA of the CDR3 is TGTGCCAGCAGCGACACAGGGGCCCCGCAGGGCTCTGGGGCCAACGTCCTGACTTTC. Encoded protein: CASSDTGAPQGSGANVLTF. This rearrangement joins TRBV21-1 to TRBJ2-6; the D call TRBD1 from the table was never checked on the DNA. TRBV21-1 is a pseudogene. This CDR3 spans 19 amino acids.

This clonotype was picked up a small number of times. The V and J genes are TRBV29-1 and TRBJ2-7, with 9 positions matching TRBD1. V trimming: 5 bases; J trimming: 7 bases; junction bases outside the gene matches: 15. The CDR3 has 15 residues. Germline-derived CDR1 and CDR2 are SQVTM and ANQGSEA. The CDR3 nucleotides are TGCAGCGTTAGGGGCTACAGGGGGCGAAGCTGGGAGCAGTACTTC. Translating it yields CSVRGYRGRSWEQYF.

This clonotype has only a few counts. V usage is TRBV6-5 and J usage is TRBJ1-1, with D possibly TRBD1 on 6 matching bases. V was trimmed by 2 bases and J by 0 bases, leaving 10 bases between them. Germline assignment: CDR1 MNHEY and CDR2 SVGAGI. There are 15 residues in the CDR3. CDR3 loop: CASSYKRGMNTEAFF. The DNA for the CDR3 is TGTGCCAGCAGTTACAAAAGGGGGATGAACACTGAAGCTTTCTTT.

This chain uses TRBV7-9 with TRBJ2-5, with 12 bases matching TRBD2. This CDR3 is built from 16 residues. V shed 5 bases and J 1 base; nucleotides not matched to a gene: 5. In germline, CDR1 is SEHNR, CDR2 FQNEAQ (reference sequence). The CDR3 DNA is TGTGCCAGCAGCCCCTGGACTAGCGGGGCCCAAGAGACCCAGTACTTC. Its translation is CASSPWTSGAQETQYF.

This clonotype was detected a few times. V usage is TRBV20-1 and J usage is TRBJ2-1, with D perhaps matching TRBD1 or TRBD2 (5 bases each). CDR3 length equals 14 residues. Trimming took 4 bases from V and 6 from J, leaving 16 bases between them. Germline V gene sequence: CDR1 DFQATT, CDR2 SNEGSKA (reference sequence). CDR3 residues: CSATGPPRSNEQFF. Here the CDR3 DNA reads TGCAGTGCTACGGGACCTCCGAGGTCCAATGAGCAGTTCTTC.

In its sample, this clonotype was seen many times. The V and J genes are TRBV5-8 and TRBJ2-7, with D possibly called TRBD1 or TRBD2 (5 bases each). The germline CDR1 and CDR2 sequences are SGHTS and YDEGEE. The CDR3 loop spans 15 amino acids. V gave up 4 bases and J gave up 4 bases, with 18 bases separating them. CDR3 DNA: TGTGCCAGCAGCCCAGAAAAAGGGACGTCGTACGAGCAGTACTTC. It yields the protein CASSPEKGTSYEQYF.

This clonotype was counted only a few times. The chain employs TRBV7-2 and TRBJ2-3, with D maybe TRBD1 (6 bases). CDR3 size: 14 residues. CDR1 SGHTA and CDR2 FQGNSA come from the germline V gene. The ends were cut back, 7 bases at V and 2 bases at J, with 13 bases in the middle. CDR3 nucleotide sequence: TGTGCCAGCAACCCGGGACAACTCACAGATACGCAGTATTTT. Translation gives CASNPGQLTDTQYF. Filled out from reference TRBV7-2 and TRBJ2-3, the complete variable domain reads GAGVSQSPSNKVTEKGKDVELRCDPISGHTALYWYRQSLGQGLEFLIYFQGNSAPDKSGLPSDRFSAERTGGSVSTLTIQRTQQEDSAVYLCASNPGQLTDTQYFGPGTRLTVL.

The sample holds a few counts of this clonotype. The CDR3 spells CASSQDGGPLSYNEQFF. In DNA form, the CDR3 reads TGTGCCAGCAGCCAGGACGGAGGACCCCTCTCCTACAATGAGCAGTTCTTC. The rearrangement uses TRBV21-1 and TRBJ2-1; no check of the table's D call, TRBD2, against the DNA was made. TRBV21-1 is tagged as a pseudogene. There are 17 residues in the CDR3.

This clonotype was recorded many times. This rearrangement joins TRBV12-3 or TRBV12-4 to TRBJ1-1; D is uncertain. The V and J ends lost 4 bases and 4 bases respectively, with 16 bases between them. This CDR3 comprises 15 residues. The CDR3 sequence: CASSSRVLEGTEAFF. The DNA of the CDR3 is TGTGCCAGCAGTTCAAGAGTTCTCGAGGGCACTGAAGCTTTCTTT.

The CDR3 region is CATSALQTNEQFF. DNA for the CDR3: TGTGCCACCAGTGCCCTGCAGACCAATGAGCAGTTCTTC. This sequence joins TRBV24-1 and TRBJ2-1; D is uncertain. The CDR3 totals 13 residues. The V gene's germline CDR1 is KGHDR and CDR2 SFDVKD. V was pared by 5 bases and J by 6 bases, with 10 bases between.